The 23 T cell receptor beta chains listed next were all sequenced from one sample in a study of identical twins. MiXCR, run by TCRdb on the 5' RACE reads, gives a single entry per CDR3 protein. The data contain around 530,000 distinct CDR3 sequences, nearly 15% of them singletons. In addition, the sample was reused for a study of yellow fever vaccine responses in identical twins.

Sequencing was done on a sample of CD4+ T cells sorted from blood. These receptors were obtained from a woman aged 18-29 years in good health.

This rearrangement joins TRBV7-6 to TRBJ2-3, with a possible D match to TRBD2 (5 bases). This CDR3 has 14 amino acids. Germline values: CDR1 SGHVS, CDR2 FNYEAQ. V was trimmed by 5 bases and J by 2 bases, leaving 11 bases between them. The CDR3 spells CASSRTPNTDTQYF. CDR3 coding DNA: TGTGCCAGCAGCCGGACTCCAAACACAGATACGCAGTATTTT.

This clonotype appeared a few times. This sequence joins TRBV9 and TRBJ1-6; D perhaps matches TRBD1 (6 bases). This CDR3 has 18 amino acids. Between the trimmed V and J ends, which lost 0 bases and 4 bases, there was a span of 17 bases. CDR1 and CDR2 from the germline V gene are SGDLS and YYNGEE. CDR3 loop: CASSVGSGAAEYNSPLHF. DNA for the CDR3: TGTGCCAGCAGCGTAGGATCGGGGGCCGCAGAGTATAATTCACCCCTCCACTTT.

The table lists this clonotype with a few counts. V usage is TRBV12-3 or TRBV12-4 and J usage is TRBJ2-5; D is unresolved. Trimming cost V 8 bases and J 1 base, with 11 bases left between them. CDR3 length: 13 residues. The CDR3 sequence is CASAPRAQETQYF. The CDR3 nucleotides are TGTGCCAGCGCTCCCCGGGCCCAAGAGACCCAGTACTTC.

The table lists this clonotype with a few counts. The chain recombines TRBV10-3 with TRBJ1-2, with D maybe TRBD1 (5 bases). Between the trimmed V and J ends, which lost 2 bases and 2 bases, there was a span of 9 bases. The CDR3 contains 14 residues. The germline V gene encodes CDR1 ENHRY and CDR2 SYGVKD. The CDR3 DNA reads as TGTGCCATCAGTGAGGGAGAGGGGAACTATGGCTACACCTTC. Residues: CAISEGEGNYGYTF.

This clonotype was picked up many times. The V call is TRBV3-1, the J call TRBJ2-2; 7 bases are shared with TRBD2. The CDR3 sequence is 15 residues long. Germline V gene lookup returns CDR1 LGHDT and CDR2 YNNKEL (reference sequence). V lost 1 base, J lost 7 bases, and 6 bases stayed unmatched. The CDR3: CASSQGAGANGELFF. CDR3 coding DNA: TGTGCCAGCAGCCAAGGCGCGGGAGCGAACGGGGAGCTGTTTTTT.

This clonotype was counted a few times. The rearrangement links TRBV10-3 to TRBJ1-2; 7 nucleotides agree with TRBD1. The CDR3 covers 14 residues. Germline CDR1 ENHRY, CDR2 SYGVKD. With 2 bases clipped from V and 3 bases from J, the junction kept 3 bases outside the gene matches. CDR3 DNA sequence: TGTGCCATCAGTGAGGCGGGACAGTACTATGGCTACACCTTC. Translating gives CAISEAGQYYGYTF.

The chain combines TRBV2 with TRBJ2-1; 16 bases match TRBD2. J lost 4 bases, V lost 11 bases, and 14 bases had no gene match. Germline V gene data show CDR1 as SNHLY and CDR2 as FYNNEI. The length of the CDR3 is 18 residues. The CDR3 sequence: CACCSGTSGGGLYNEQFF. For the CDR3, the DNA is TGTGCCTGCTGTTCCGGGACTAGCGGGGGGGGGTTGTACAATGAGCAGTTCTTC. Supplemented by reference TRBV2 and TRBJ2-1, the full variable domain reads EPEVTQTPSHQVTQMGQEVILRCVPISNHLYFYWYRQILGQKVEFLVSFYNNEISEKSEIFDDQFSVERPDGSNFTLKIRSTKLEDSAMYFCACCSGTSGGGLYNEQFFGPGTRLTVL.

There are a few counts of this clonotype. V usage is TRBV5-1 and J usage is TRBJ1-1, with TRBD1 identical over 10 bases. Trimming took 1 base from V and 0 from J; bases not matched to a gene: 3. CDR1 SGHRS and CDR2 YFSETQ come from the germline V gene. The CDR3 is made up of 16 amino acids. CDR3 DNA sequence: TGCGCCAGCAGCTTGTGGACAGGGGGGATGAACACTGAAGCTTTCTTT. This sequence encodes CASSLWTGGMNTEAFF.

This clonotype was seen more than once but under ten times. This chain joins TRBV20-1 and TRBJ1-1; D uncertain. In germline, CDR1 is DFQATT, CDR2 SNEGSKA (reference sequence). Between the trimmed V and J ends, which lost 0 bases and 0 bases, there was a span of 8 bases. This CDR3 spans 14 amino acids. This CDR3 reads CSARDLRMNTEAFF. The CDR3 DNA reads TGCAGTGCTAGAGATCTCCGGATGAACACTGAAGCTTTCTTT.

This clonotype turned up a few times. The rearrangement uses TRBV20-1 and TRBJ1-2; D gene uncertain. The CDR3 is 14 residues long. The V gene's germline CDR1 is DFQATT and CDR2 SNEGSKA (reference sequence). The ends were cut back, 0 bases at V and 0 bases at J, with 8 bases in the middle. For the CDR3, the DNA is TGCAGTGCTAGAGAGCCAGAACCTAACTATGGCTACACCTTC. It specifies CSAREPEPNYGYTF.

The chain is built from TRBV6-6 and TRBJ2-7; 8 bases fit TRBD1. The germline CDR1 and CDR2 sequences are MNHNY and SVGAGI (reference sequence). The V and J ends lost 5 bases and 7 bases, in that order; junction bases with no gene match: 7. The CDR3 consists of 13 residues. This chain's CDR3 is CASSRGQGEEQYV. The CDR3 nucleotides are TGTGCCAGCAGTCGCGGACAGGGAGAGGAGCAGTACGTC.

The CDR3 DNA sequence: TGCAGTGCTAGAGCCGCCAAGACTAGCGGGAGGGTCGACTACGAGCAGTACTTC. Translation: CSARAAKTSGRVDYEQYF. This chain links TRBV20-1 with TRBJ2-7; 14 nucleotides align to TRBD2. In germline, CDR1 is DFQATT, CDR2 SNEGSKA (reference sequence). Trimming took 1 base from V and 3 from J; bases not matched to a gene: 11. This CDR3 has 18 residues.

The chain links TRBV7-9 to TRBJ2-3; D not resolved. There are 12 residues in the CDR3. Germline CDR1 SEHNR, CDR2 FQNEAQ (reference sequence). Trimming shortened V by 1 base and J by 7 bases, and 6 bases separated the two germline ends. The CDR3 sequence is CASSLEGYTQYF. DNA of the CDR3: TGTGCCAGCAGCTTAGAGGGCTATACGCAGTATTTT.

This clonotype was detected a few times. The chain recombines TRBV27 with TRBJ2-2, with D perhaps TRBD2 (6 bases). The V end lost 7 bases, the J end lost 4 bases, and 13 bases lay between the germline ends. From germline, CDR1 is MNHEY and CDR2 SMNVEV (reference sequence). The CDR3 has 14 residues. For the CDR3, the DNA is TGTGCCAGCACCTTTATGGGGGGCACCGGGGAGCTGTTTTTT. Translated, it gives CASTFMGGTGELFF.

The V and J genes are TRBV11-2 and TRBJ2-2; D gene unclear. Germline lookup yields CDR1 SGHAT and CDR2 FQNNGV. The CDR3 extends over 15 amino acids. V was clipped by 5 bases and J by 2 bases, with 12 bases between them. The chain's CDR3 is CASSATVLNTGELFF. The CDR3, as DNA: TGTGCCAGCAGCGCCACCGTGTTAAACACCGGGGAGCTGTTTTTT.

The rearrangement uses TRBV29-1 and TRBJ1-1; D is ambiguous. This CDR3 region has 12 residues. The V and J ends lost 1 base and 4 bases respectively, with 7 bases between them. Germline-derived CDR1 and CDR2 are SQVTM and ANQGSEA. CDR3 sequence: CSVEGAVTEAFF. The CDR3 DNA reads as TGCAGCGTTGAAGGGGCAGTCACTGAAGCTTTCTTT.

This clonotype was observed a handful of times. The gene calls are TRBV12-3 or TRBV12-4 and TRBJ2-1, with 11 positions matching TRBD2. After removal of 6 bases from V and 0 bases from J, the junction contained 7 bases not matched to a gene. This CDR3 spans 17 amino acids. CDR3 amino acids: CASSGGTSGLSYNEQFF. The CDR3 nucleotides read TGTGCCAGCAGCGGCGGGACTAGCGGACTCTCCTACAATGAGCAGTTCTTC.

This clonotype has only a few counts. The CDR3 is CASRYVPYSTYNEQFF. The CDR3, as DNA: TGCGCCAGCCGTTACGTCCCGTATTCAACCTACAATGAGCAGTTCTTC. This chain connects TRBV5-1 to TRBJ2-1; no clear D gene. The CDR3 totals 16 residues. V was shortened by 7 bases and J by 2 bases, with 19 bases between the two germline ends. Germline V gene data show CDR1 as SGHRS and CDR2 as YFSETQ.

The chain has TRBV5-1 and TRBJ2-2; 8 bases are shared with TRBD2. Trimming took 4 bases from V and 6 from J; bases not matched to a gene: 11. The germline V gene has CDR1 SGHRS and CDR2 YFSETQ. This CDR3 is 16 amino acids long. Written as DNA, the CDR3 is TGCGCCAGCAGCCCGCGGGGTAGCGGGGTTTCCGGGGAGCTGTTTTTT. This encodes CASSPRGSGVSGELFF.

There are a few counts of this clonotype. The chain recombines TRBV27 with TRBJ1-5; D uncertain. Germline V gene data show CDR1 as MNHEY and CDR2 as SMNVEV (reference sequence). The CDR3 runs 13 residues. Trimming removed 3 bases at V and 2 bases at J, with 5 bases between. CDR3 in amino acids: CASSFKGNQPQHF. The CDR3 DNA is TGTGCCAGCAGTTTCAAGGGCAATCAGCCCCAGCATTTT.

The CDR3 here is CASSAPGTSGRAPYNEQFF. CDR3 sequence (DNA): TGTGCCAGTAGTGCCCCCGGGACTAGCGGGAGGGCCCCCTACAATGAGCAGTTCTTC. The chain recombines TRBV19 with TRBJ2-1; TRBD2 aligns across 16 bases. Germline V gene lookup returns CDR1 LNHDA and CDR2 SQIVND (reference sequence). Trimming at V came to 5 bases and at J to 2 bases, leaving 9 bases not matched to a gene. The CDR3 runs to 19 residues.

The sample holds many counts of this clonotype. The chain employs TRBV5-1 and TRBJ2-3, with D perhaps TRBD1 (5 bases). The V gene's germline CDR1 is SGHRS and CDR2 YFSETQ. V gave up 3 bases and J gave up 4 bases, with 6 bases separating them. The CDR3 contains 12 residues. In nucleotides, the CDR3 is TGCGCCAGCAGCTCGACAGCAGATACGCAGTATTTT. Protein product: CASSSTADTQYF.

This clonotype was seen a handful of times. J is TRBJ2-1 and V is TRBV28; 9 bases agree with TRBD2. The CDR3 consists of 17 residues. Per the germline V gene, CDR1 is MDHEN and CDR2 is SYDVKM. V was clipped by 4 bases and J by 6 bases; unmatched bases: 13. The DNA of the CDR3 is TGTGCCAGCAGTTCATGGAAAAAGCGGGAGGATGGCAATGAGCAGTTCTTC. Its protein product is CASSSWKKREDGNEQFF. The whole variable domain, remainder taken from reference TRBV28 and TRBJ2-1, is DVKVTQSSRYLVKRTGEKVFLECVQDMDHENMFWYRQDPGLGLRLIYFSYDVKMKEKGDIPEGYSVSREKKERFSLILESASTNQTSMYLCASSSWKKREDGNEQFFGPGTRLTVL.